This TCR beta chain comes out of a study of blood T cell repertoires in COVID-19. Study context: Italy, Spain and the United States were the sources of the convalescent and acute COVID-19 samples. In each case, the material was cDNA or gDNA derived from T cells, B-cell-depleted T cells, or PBMCs.

The germline V and J ends were trimmed by 2 bases and 8 bases, with 8 bases remaining between them. Germline-derived CDR1 and CDR2 are SGHTS and YDEGEE. The CDR3 is 12 amino acids. The authors' processing: Using reference gene primer amplification, nucleated cell counts were estimated. TCRdb's copy holds only in-frame clones and misses some; the assay was immunoSEQ multiplex PCR. V and J calls and clone size are copied from that table; D and trimming were computed from the DNA. Here the sample spans 130,000 or so clones, over 75% being singletons. V gene TRBV5-8 combines with J gene TRBJ1-5; a possible D gene is TRBD1 (6 bases). This TCR was sampled from a woman aged 70-85 years with acute or convalescent COVID-19. The sequenced sample was peripheral blood. The CDR3 sequence is CASSLQGKPQHF. CDR3 DNA sequence: TGTGCCAGCAGCTTACAGGGAAAGCCCCAGCATTTT.